A selection of T cell receptor beta chains follows, all from one sample in a study of blood T cell repertoires in COVID-19. Produced via immunoSEQ multiplex PCR; TCRdb's table is partial and in-frame only. Here the sample spans about 220,000 clones, over 60% being singletons. Source material: peripheral blood. These receptors came from a woman between 70 and 85 years old with acute or convalescent COVID-19. CDR3s include the opening cysteine and the closing phenylalanine or tryptophan. The D gene is left open where the match is weak. Rows may omit the clone size; those that give it use once, few, many or a size class.

J gene,V gene,D gene,clone size,CDR3 protein,CDR3 DNA
TRBJ1-2,TRBV28,NA,NA,CASSLEGQGSGYTF,TGTGCCAGCAGTTTAGAGGGGCAGGGGAGTGGCTACACCTTC
TRBJ2-3,TRBV9,NA,NA,CASSRSGTSTDTQYF,TGTGCCAGCAGCCGGAGCGGCACAAGCACAGATACGCAGTATTTT
TRBJ1-4,TRBV6-5,NA,NA,CASSRQVPSNEKLFF,TGTGCCAGCAGCAGACAGGTTCCGTCTAATGAAAAACTGTTTTTT
TRBJ1-4,TRBV5-6,NA,many,CASSLTQGTNEKLFF,TGTGCCAGCAGCTTGACTCAGGGAACTAATGAAAAACTGTTTTTT
TRBJ2-1,TRBV5-1,TRBD2,NA,CASSSGGTSYNEQFF,TGCGCCAGCTCTAGCGGGGGCACCTCCTACAATGAGCAGTTCTTC
TRBJ2-5,TRBV30,TRBD2,NA,CAWSPGLAGGETQYF,TGTGCCTGGAGTCCGGGACTAGCGGGGGGAGAGACCCAGTACTTC
TRBJ1-4,TRBV5-6,NA,NA,CASSLTRVYEKLFF,TGTGCCAGCAGCTTGACGAGGGTCTATGAAAAACTGTTTTTT
TRBJ1-1,TRBV3-1/TRBV3-2,NA,once,CASSQGQAGKTEAFF,TGTGCCAGCAGCCAAGGTCAGGCAGGGAAAACTGAAGCTTTCTTT
TRBJ1-3,TRBV30,NA,NA,CAWSAVSGNTIYF,TGTGCCTGGAGTGCGGTCTCTGGAAACACCATATATTTT
TRBJ2-3,TRBV2,TRBD1,few,CASSAGTGQTDTQYF,TGTGCCAGCAGTGCAGGGACAGGTCAGACAGATACGCAGTATTTT
TRBJ1-2,TRBV6-5,TRBD1,NA,CASSPGQGGYGYTF,TGTGCCAGCAGTCCGGGACAGGGAGGTTATGGCTACACCTTC
TRBJ2-1,TRBV2,TRBD1,NA,CAGHRGRGGSEQFF,TGTGCAGGACACAGGGGGCGCGGTGGATCTGAGCAGTTCTTC
TRBJ2-1,TRBV6-5,TRBD1,NA,CASSSTGALYNEQFF,TGTGCCAGCAGCTCGACAGGGGCCCTCTACAATGAGCAGTTCTTC
TRBJ1-6,TRBV7-2,TRBD1,NA,CASSLDRGQGSPLHF,TGTGCCAGCAGCTTAGACAGGGGGCAGGGTTCACCCCTCCACTTT
TRBJ2-5,TRBV6-5,NA,NA,CASRPGGLGETQYF,TGTGCCAGCAGGCCAGGGGGGTTAGGAGAGACCCAGTACTTC
TRBJ1-4,TRBV27,TRBD1,NA,CASRGQGGRNEKLFF,TGTGCCAGCAGGGGACAGGGTGGGCGGAATGAAAAACTGTTTTTT
TRBJ2-1,TRBV5-1,TRBD2,once,CASSLAGSGGYNEQFF,TGCGCCAGCAGCTTGGCCGGCAGCGGGGGCTACAATGAGCAGTTCTTC
TRBJ2-2,TRBV5-8,NA,NA,CASSRQIASGTGELFF,TGTGCCAGCAGCCGCCAGATTGCCAGCGGTACGGGGGAGCTGTTTTTT
TRBJ2-7,TRBV7-2,NA,few,CASSLRRGTGEQYF,TGTGCCAGCAGCTTAAGGAGGGGAACGGGAGAGCAGTACTTC
TRBJ2-1,TRBV7-2,TRBD2,NA,CASRTGGGAKGNEQFF,TGTGCCAGCAGGACGGGCGGGGGGGCAAAAGGCAATGAGCAGTTCTTC
TRBJ2-2,TRBV7-9,NA,NA,CASIPDRPRDTGELFF,TGTGCCAGCATCCCTGACCGGCCCCGGGACACCGGGGAGCTGTTTTTT
TRBJ2-1,TRBV9,TRBD2,NA,CASSSQLASPYNEQFF,TGTGCCAGCAGCAGCCAACTAGCGTCCCCCTACAATGAGCAGTTCTTC
TRBJ1-2,TRBV6-5,TRBD1,NA,CASSYGGTGILGGYTF,TGTGCCAGCAGTTACGGGGGGACAGGGATCTTGGGTGGCTACACCTTC
TRBJ1-2,TRBV6-5,TRBD1,NA,CASRTGGTLGYGYTF,TGTGCCAGCAGGACAGGGGGCACGTTGGGCTATGGCTACACCTTC
TRBJ2-2,TRBV29-1,TRBD1,NA,CSASGGSDTGELFF,TGCAGCGCTTCAGGGGGATCAGACACCGGGGAGCTGTTTTTT
TRBJ1-1,TRBV30,NA,NA,CAWSGERWGGTEAFF,TGTGCCTGGAGCGGAGAGCGGTGGGGGGGAACTGAAGCTTTCTTT
TRBJ1-3,TRBV7-2,NA,few,CASRPSRSGNTIYF,TGTGCCAGCAGACCCTCGAGATCTGGAAACACCATATATTTT
TRBJ2-3,TRBV3-1/TRBV3-2,NA,once,CASSSQGLSGDTQYF,TGTGCCAGTTCATCCCAGGGTCTCTCTGGGGATACGCAGTATTTT
TRBJ1-2,TRBV7-2,NA,NA,CASSSDSYYGYTF,TGTGCCAGCAGCTCAGACAGTTACTATGGCTACACCTTC
TRBJ1-1,TRBV10-2,NA,NA,CASQMGDTEAFF,TGCGCCAGCCAGATGGGCGACACTGAAGCTTTCTTT
TRBJ1-4,TRBV2,NA,once,CASSRFGRSNEKLFF,TGTGCCAGCAGTAGATTTGGCAGAAGTAATGAAAAACTGTTTTTT
TRBJ1-4,TRBV11-2,NA,few,CASSARYGKLFF,TGTGCCAGCAGCGCCCGATACGGAAAACTGTTTTTT
TRBJ2-3,TRBV29-1,TRBD2,many,CSVEASGGPGDTQYF,TGCAGCGTTGAAGCTAGCGGGGGGCCAGGGGATACGCAGTATTTT
TRBJ2-1,TRBV12-5,NA,NA,CASGLGVEQFF,TGTGCTAGTGGTCTAGGGGTTGAGCAGTTCTTC
TRBJ1-4,TRBV29-1,NA,NA,CSVGGGWEKLFF,TGCAGCGTTGGGGGGGGCTGGGAAAAACTGTTTTTT
TRBJ2-1,TRBV6-2/TRBV6-3,TRBD2,few,CASSPFGRGGPEQFF,TGTGCCAGCAGTCCCTTCGGGAGGGGGGGCCCTGAGCAGTTCTTC
TRBJ2-1,TRBV25-1,TRBD1,NA,CASVGTGFYNEQFF,TGTGCCAGCGTCGGGACAGGGTTTTACAATGAGCAGTTCTTC
TRBJ2-1,TRBV2,TRBD1,NA,CASTGQADYNEQFF,TGTGCCAGCACGGGACAGGCCGACTACAATGAGCAGTTCTTC
TRBJ2-5,TRBV10-3,NA,NA,CAISEGATQETQYF,TGTGCCATCAGTGAGGGGGCTACTCAAGAGACCCAGTACTTC
TRBJ2-3,TRBV5-4,NA,NA,CASDGWRARRSEDTQYF,TGTGCCAGCGATGGATGGCGGGCAAGGCGGTCGGAGGATACGCAGTATTTT
TRBJ2-7,TRBV9,TRBD2,NA,CASSASGGSYEQYF,TGTGCCAGCAGCGCTAGCGGGGGCTCCTACGAGCAGTACTTC
TRBJ2-2,TRBV5-1,NA,NA,CASSLARTVLTGELFF,TGCGCCAGCAGCTTGGCCCGGACAGTTCTAACCGGGGAGCTGTTTTTT
TRBJ2-3,TRBV7-6,NA,NA,CASSFLSGPSTDTQYF,TGTGCCAGCAGCTTTCTTAGCGGACCTAGCACAGATACGCAGTATTTT
TRBJ1-5,TRBV10-3,TRBD1,NA,CAISEDRGISNQPQHF,TGTGCCATCAGTGAAGACAGGGGTATTAGCAATCAGCCCCAGCATTTT
TRBJ2-1,TRBV6-2/TRBV6-3,TRBD2,NA,CASSYRAGGYNEQFF,TGTGCCAGCAGTTACAGAGCGGGGGGTTACAATGAGCAGTTCTTC
TRBJ2-7,TRBV6-2/TRBV6-3,NA,NA,CASSYSRQRGYEQYF,TGTGCCAGCAGTTACTCCCGACAGAGAGGCTACGAGCAGTACTTC
TRBJ2-1,TRBV5-6,TRBD2,NA,CASSLDSGEVYNEQFF,TGTGCCAGCAGCTTGGACAGCGGGGAGGTTTACAATGAGCAGTTCTTC